What follows are 30 T cell receptor beta chains derived from one specimen sequenced in a study of cytomegalovirus exposure and HLA in healthy donors. Vbeta (60) and Jbeta (13) primers were used in the PCR. The data were produced by immunoSEQ multiplex PCR, yet TCRdb's version contains in-frame clones alone and is incomplete. The sample records fewer than 75,000 clones, 75% being singletons. The sample was PBMCs. The receptors derive from a man aged 65 to 79 in good health and CMV-seronegative.

V is TRBV6-5 and J is TRBJ2-2, with D maybe TRBD2 (5 bases). The V end lost 0 bases, the J end lost 4 bases, and 12 bases lay between the germline ends. The CDR3 contains 16 residues. The germline gives CDR1 MNHEY, CDR2 SVGAGI. The CDR3 is CASSYSYGVFTGELFF. For the CDR3, the DNA is TGTGCCAGCAGTTACTCGTACGGGGTGTTCACCGGGGAGCTGTTTTTT.

In nucleotides, the CDR3 is TGTGCCAGCTCACCCTTCAGGACAGGGGGGGTGAACACTGAAGCTTTCTTT. Encoded protein: CASSPFRTGGVNTEAFF. This chain links TRBV18 with TRBJ1-1; TRBD1 agrees at 10 bases. The CDR3 sequence is 17 residues long. The germline V gene encodes CDR1 KGHSH and CDR2 LQKENI. The V gene end was trimmed by 3 bases and the J gene end by 0 bases; junction bases not matched to a gene: 7.

The gene calls are TRBV7-2 and TRBJ2-3; D is undetermined. The CDR3 loop spans 14 amino acids. V dropped 5 bases and J dropped 2 bases, with 11 bases sitting between them. Germline assignment: CDR1 SGHTA and CDR2 FQGNSA. CDR3 DNA: TGTGCCAGCAGCCCCACATTCCCCACAGATACGCAGTATTTT. Protein product: CASSPTFPTDTQYF.

The chain has TRBV7-9 and TRBJ1-1, with D perhaps matching TRBD1 (5 bases). The germline V gene encodes CDR1 SEHNR and CDR2 FQNEAQ (reference sequence). This CDR3 contains 15 residues. The CDR3, as DNA: TGTTCCGGCCGACAGATTCTAGGGATGAACACTGAAGCTTTCTTT. The encoded protein is CSGRQILGMNTEAFF.

This clone was seen only once. A junction boundary mismatches the germline segment, possibly from a read error. The V and J genes are TRBV28 and TRBJ1-3; unclear D gene. CDR1 and CDR2 (germline): MDHEN, SYDVKM. CDR3 length: 12 residues. The CDR3 region is CASSLSVGGRDF. The CDR3 DNA reads as TGTGCCAGCAGTTTATCGGTGGGCGGGAGGGATTTT.

CDR3 bases: TGTGCCAGCTCACCAAAGATCGGCCAGGGGGCTCCTGGGGCCAACGTCCTGACTTTC. It encodes CASSPKIGQGAPGANVLTF. The rearrangement uses TRBV18 and TRBJ2-6; TRBD1 aligns across 8 bases. Germline loops: CDR1 KGHSH, CDR2 LQKENI. The CDR3 totals 19 residues. V lost 2 bases to trimming and J lost 2 bases; unmatched junction nucleotides: 11.

The chain uses TRBV23-1 and TRBJ2-7, with a possible D match to TRBD2 (6 bases). Being an ORF, TRBV23-1 has a function that is uncertain. CDR3 length equals 15 residues. V was shortened by 4 bases and J by 1 base, with 14 bases between the two germline ends. The CDR3 reads CASSPRDSASYEQYF. The CDR3 nucleotides read TGCGCCAGCAGTCCAAGGGACTCAGCTTCCTACGAGCAGTACTTC.

V is TRBV19 and J is TRBJ2-1; 11 nucleotides match TRBD2. The CDR3 is 15 residues long. After removal of 5 bases from V and 3 bases from J, the junction contained 3 bases not matched to a gene. The germline gives CDR1 LNHDA, CDR2 SQIVND (reference sequence). The CDR3, as DNA: TGTGCCAGTAGTTTAGCGGGGGGGGGCTACAATGAGCAGTTCTTC. Residues: CASSLAGGGYNEQFF.

This chain connects TRBV10-1 to TRBJ2-1, with 11 positions matching TRBD2. Losses at the gene ends were 6 bases for V and 8 bases for J; bases not matched to a gene: 9. The CDR3 has 15 residues. In germline, CDR1 is WNHNN, CDR2 SYGVQD (reference sequence). The CDR3 spells CASSAGTSGRDEQFF. The CDR3 DNA reads TGCGCCAGCAGCGCAGGGACTAGCGGTCGGGATGAGCAGTTCTTC.

This chain joins TRBV19 and TRBJ2-2, with 7 bases identical to TRBD2. The germline gives CDR1 LNHDA, CDR2 SQIVND (reference sequence). This CDR3 comprises 17 residues. Trimming took 4 bases from V and 2 from J; bases not matched to a gene: 10. The CDR3 sequence: CASSRDRDYLNTGELFF. The CDR3 DNA sequence: TGTGCCAGTAGTAGAGACCGGGACTACCTAAACACCGGGGAGCTGTTTTTT. Combining the CDR3 with reference TRBV19 and TRBJ2-2 gives the whole variable domain DGGITQSPKYLFRKEGQNVTLSCEQNLNHDAMYWYRQDPGQGLRLIYYSQIVNDFQKGDIAEGYSVSREKKESFPLTVTSAQKNPTAFYLCASSRDRDYLNTGELFFGEGSRLTVL.

J is TRBJ2-2 and V is TRBV6-4; 7 bases agree with TRBD1. CDR1 MRHNA and CDR2 SNTAGT come from the germline V gene. The CDR3 is 14 amino acids. Trimming removed 4 bases from V and 5 bases from J; junction bases left unmatched: 4. For the CDR3, the DNA is TGTGCCAGCAGTGGACAGGGCGAGACCGGGGAGCTGTTTTTT. Translating it yields CASSGQGETGELFF.

This clone was picked up one time. J is TRBJ2-1 and V is TRBV5-8; 11 bases are a match to TRBD2. The CDR3 is 16 amino acids. Germline CDR1 reads SGHTS; CDR2 reads YDEGEE. V was pared by 4 bases and J by 2 bases, with 5 bases of the junction left unmatched. CDR3 region: CASSTGTSGAYNEQFF. CDR3 in DNA: TGTGCCAGCAGCACAGGGACTAGCGGAGCCTACAATGAGCAGTTCTTC.

The rearrangement joins TRBV5-1 to TRBJ2-7; 7 bases map to TRBD2. V dropped 0 bases and J dropped 4; count of bases not matched to a gene: 7. Per germline, CDR1 SGHRS and CDR2 YFSETQ. The CDR3 sequence is 15 residues long. CDR3 nucleotide sequence: TGCGCCAGCAGCTTGGCGGCGGGAGCGCTGTACGAGCAGTACTTC. Residues: CASSLAAGALYEQYF. The full variable domain, with the rest looked up from reference TRBV5-1 and TRBJ2-7, is KAGVTQTPRYLIKTRGQQVTLSCSPISGHRSVSWYQQTPGQGLQFLFEYFSETQRNKGNFPGRFSGRQFSNSRSEMNVSTLELGDSALYLCASSLAAGALYEQYFGPGTRLTVT.

This chain uses TRBV19 with TRBJ1-5; D is ambiguous. The CDR3 length is 14 residues. Germline V gene lookup returns CDR1 LNHDA and CDR2 SQIVND (reference sequence). Trimming took off 5 bases at V and 1 base at J, with 9 bases between the two ends. The DNA for the CDR3 is TGTGCCAGTAGTTTCGAGTCGAGCAATCAGCCCCAGCATTTT. This gives the protein CASSFESSNQPQHF.

The chain carries TRBV6-1 and TRBJ2-2; TRBD1 might be the D (5 bases). V was clipped by 6 bases and J by 4 bases, with 12 bases between them. The CDR3 contains 14 residues. Per germline, CDR1 MNHNS and CDR2 SASEGT. The CDR3 DNA reads TGTGCCAGCAGCATGCCGACAGCCACCGGGGAGCTGTTTTTT. Protein product: CASSMPTATGELFF.

This chain uses TRBV15 with TRBJ2-5, with TRBD1 identical over 9 bases. The germline CDR1 and CDR2 sequences are LNHNV and YYDKDF (reference sequence). This CDR3 has 15 residues. Germline trimming cut 4 bases from V and 2 bases from J; bases unmatched to any gene: 5. The CDR3 bases are TGTGCCACCAGCAACGCCGGGACAGGGCAAGAGACCCAGTACTTC. This translates into CATSNAGTGQETQYF.

The rearrangement uses TRBV2 and TRBJ2-5, with TRBD1 identical over 7 bases. TRBJ2-7 matches the DNA end more closely, so the J call is doubtful. The CDR3 is 13 residues long. CDR1 and CDR2 (germline): SNHLY, FYNNEI. The CDR3: CASRGQSHYEQYF. The CDR3 bases are TGTGCCAGCAGGGGACAGAGCCACTACGAGCAGTACTTC.

In DNA form, the CDR3 reads TGTGCCAGCAGCTCCTCAGGACAGGGGCTTGAAGCTTTCTTT. It is translated as CASSSSGQGLEAFF. The chain is built from TRBV7-2 and TRBJ1-1; 9 bases are shared with TRBD1. CDR3 length: 14 amino acids. Germline V gene data show CDR1 as SGHTA and CDR2 as FQGNSA. The trim removed 4 bases at V and 7 bases at J, leaving 7 bases unmatched.

The table lists this clone with a few counts. J is TRBJ2-5 and V is TRBV6-5, with 8 nucleotides matching TRBD1. The CDR3 length is 14 residues. V dropped 2 bases and J dropped 5; count of bases not matched to a gene: 4. The germline gives CDR1 MNHEY, CDR2 SVGAGI. The CDR3 is CASSYGRGHETQYF. The CDR3 nucleotides are TGTGCCAGCAGTTACGGCAGGGGGCACGAGACCCAGTACTTC.

The CDR3 loop reads CASSVGLGDSGGEAFF. The CDR3 DNA sequence: TGTGCCAGCAGCGTAGGCCTGGGGGACTCGGGTGGTGAAGCTTTCTTT. The chain is built from TRBV9 and TRBJ1-1, with D possibly matching TRBD1 (5 bases). This CDR3 has 16 residues. V dropped 0 bases and J dropped 7 bases, with 19 bases sitting between them. Germline V gene data show CDR1 as SGDLS and CDR2 as YYNGEE.

The CDR3 sequence: CASSKPGLAVNNEQFF. The CDR3 DNA is TGTGCCAGCAGCAAGCCGGGACTAGCGGTAAATAATGAGCAGTTCTTC. The chain recombines TRBV7-2 with TRBJ2-1; 11 nucleotides line up with TRBD2. The germline V gene encodes CDR1 SGHTA and CDR2 FQGNSA. The CDR3 sequence is 16 residues long. Trimming at V came to 5 bases and at J to 7 bases, leaving 10 bases not matched to a gene.

The J gene is TRBJ2-7, the V gene TRBV6-5; possibly TRBD1 for D (6 bases). This CDR3 is built from 15 residues. The V end lost 2 bases, the J end lost 6 bases, and 17 bases lay between the germline ends. The germline V gene has CDR1 MNHEY and CDR2 SVGAGI. CDR3 sequence (DNA): TGTGCCAGCAGTTACGGTGGGGGCAACCCTTTCGAGCAGTACTTC. It is translated as CASSYGGGNPFEQYF.

The chain combines TRBV4-1 with TRBJ2-2; TRBD1 might be the D (6 bases). This CDR3 comprises 18 residues. Trimming left V 1 base short and J 1 base short, with 16 bases between. Germline loops: CDR1 MGHRA, CDR2 YSYEKL. CDR3 DNA sequence: TGCGCCAGCAGCCAAGTATTACCGAGAGGGGGGAACACCGGGGAGCTGTTTTTT. It encodes CASSQVLPRGGNTGELFF.

The V gene is TRBV6-5, the J gene TRBJ2-3, with 12 positions matching TRBD2. The V and J ends lost 6 bases and 4 bases, in that order; junction bases with no gene match: 5. Germline loops: CDR1 MNHEY, CDR2 SVGAGI. The CDR3 spans 15 residues. CDR3 in DNA: TGTGCCAGCAGAATGACTAGCGGGAGAGCAGATACGCAGTATTTT. Protein sequence: CASRMTSGRADTQYF.

In the case of this clone: A read error may account for a junction end that differs from germline. The chain combines TRBV28 with TRBJ1-4, with TRBD1 matching 9 bases. The CDR3 length is 12 residues. CDR1 MDHEN and CDR2 SYDVKM come from the germline V gene. The CDR3 DNA sequence: TGTGCCAGCAGCCCGGGACAGGGCGAGCGGATTTTT. Translating gives CASSPGQGERIF.

The rearrangement links TRBV28 to TRBJ1-2, with a tentative D call TRBD1 (6 bases). V was clipped by 2 bases and J by 8 bases, with 15 bases between them. This CDR3 comprises 14 residues. Germline V gives CDR1 MDHEN, CDR2 SYDVKM. CDR3 loop: CASSLLVQGYGYTF. Here the CDR3 DNA reads TGTGCCAGCAGTTTACTCGTACAGGGATACGGCTACACCTTC.

The V and J genes are TRBV2 and TRBJ2-7; TRBD2 might be the D (5 bases). Germline assignment: CDR1 SNHLY and CDR2 FYNNEI. The V and J ends lost 5 bases and 7 bases respectively, with 18 bases between them. CDR3 size: 14 residues. The CDR3 DNA sequence: TGTGCCAGCAGTTTCGGTCCCGGGATTTCGGAGCAGTACTTC. Translated: CASSFGPGISEQYF.

This chain uses TRBV6-5 with TRBJ1-5, with 7 bases lining up with TRBD1. The CDR3 sequence is 15 residues long. The junction had 7 bases not matched to a gene; V was cut back by 5 bases and J by 3 bases. Germline V gives CDR1 MNHEY, CDR2 SVGAGI. CDR3 nucleotides: TGTGCCAGCAGTCGACAGGGTTTGGACAATCAGCCCCAGCATTTT. Its translation is CASSRQGLDNQPQHF.

This sequence joins TRBV7-9 and TRBJ2-1; 11 positions match TRBD2. V lost 0 bases and J lost 9; bases outside the gene matches: 7. CDR3 size: 16 residues. Germline CDR1 and CDR2: SEHNR and FQNEAQ (reference sequence). The CDR3, as DNA: TGTGCCAGCAGCTTAGCGCTAACTAGCGGGAGTTTTGAGCAGTTCTTC. This sequence encodes CASSLALTSGSFEQFF.

The chain carries TRBV7-6 and TRBJ2-3; 9 bases align to TRBD1. Germline loops: CDR1 SGHVS, CDR2 FNYEAQ. This CDR3 comprises 15 residues. V dropped 2 bases and J dropped 5; count of bases not matched to a gene: 5. The CDR3 is CASSLMGQGIDTQYF. The CDR3 DNA sequence: TGTGCCAGCAGCTTAATGGGACAGGGCATAGATACGCAGTATTTT.